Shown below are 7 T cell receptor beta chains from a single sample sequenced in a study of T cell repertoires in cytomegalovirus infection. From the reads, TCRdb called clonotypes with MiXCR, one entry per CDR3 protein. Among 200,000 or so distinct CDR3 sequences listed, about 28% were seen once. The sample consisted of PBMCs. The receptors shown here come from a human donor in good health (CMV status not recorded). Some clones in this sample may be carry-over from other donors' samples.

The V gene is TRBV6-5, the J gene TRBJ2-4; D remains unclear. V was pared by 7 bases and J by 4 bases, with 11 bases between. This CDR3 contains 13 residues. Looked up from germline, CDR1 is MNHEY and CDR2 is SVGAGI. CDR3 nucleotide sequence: TGTGCCAGCACCGAGGACCGAAAAAACATTCAGTACTTC. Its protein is CASTEDRKNIQYF.

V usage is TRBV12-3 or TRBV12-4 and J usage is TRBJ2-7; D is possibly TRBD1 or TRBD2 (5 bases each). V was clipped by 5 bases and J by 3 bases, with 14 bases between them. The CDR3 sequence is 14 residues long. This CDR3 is CASSHWDRGYEQYF. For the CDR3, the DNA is TGTGCCAGCAGTCACTGGGACCGCGGCTACGAGCAGTACTTC.

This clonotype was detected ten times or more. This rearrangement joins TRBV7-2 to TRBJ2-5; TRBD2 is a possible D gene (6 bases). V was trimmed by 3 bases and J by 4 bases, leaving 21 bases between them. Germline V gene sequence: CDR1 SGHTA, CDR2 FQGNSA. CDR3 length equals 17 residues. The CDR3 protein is CASSLTRAGRSGETQYF. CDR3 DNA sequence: TGTGCCAGCAGCTTGACGAGGGCCGGGAGATCGGGAGAGACCCAGTACTTC.

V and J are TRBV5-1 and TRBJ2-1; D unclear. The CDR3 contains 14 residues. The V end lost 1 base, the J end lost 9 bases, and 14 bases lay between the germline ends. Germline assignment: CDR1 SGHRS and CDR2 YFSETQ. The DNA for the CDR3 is TGCGCCAGCAGCTTGTCGGTCGCCGCGACTGAGCAGTTCTTC. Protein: CASSLSVAATEQFF.

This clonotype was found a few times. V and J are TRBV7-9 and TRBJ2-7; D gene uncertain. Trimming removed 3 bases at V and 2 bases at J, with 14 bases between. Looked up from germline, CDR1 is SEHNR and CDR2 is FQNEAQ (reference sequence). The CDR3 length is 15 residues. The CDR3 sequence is CASSFAGNQAYEQYF. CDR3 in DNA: TGTGCCAGCAGCTTTGCAGGAAACCAAGCCTACGAGCAGTACTTC.

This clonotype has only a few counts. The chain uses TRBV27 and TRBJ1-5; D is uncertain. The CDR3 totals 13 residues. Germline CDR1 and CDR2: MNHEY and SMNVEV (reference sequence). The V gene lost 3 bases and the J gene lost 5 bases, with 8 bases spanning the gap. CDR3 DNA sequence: TGTGCCAGCAGTTTCGGGGTTGATCAGCCCCAGCATTTT. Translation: CASSFGVDQPQHF.

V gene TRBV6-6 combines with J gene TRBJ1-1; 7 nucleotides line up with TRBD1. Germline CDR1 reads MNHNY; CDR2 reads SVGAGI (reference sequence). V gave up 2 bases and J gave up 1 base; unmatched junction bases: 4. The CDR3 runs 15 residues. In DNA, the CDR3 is TGTGCCAGCAGTTACGGAAGGACAGGGAACACTGAAGCTTTCTTT. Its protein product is CASSYGRTGNTEAFF.